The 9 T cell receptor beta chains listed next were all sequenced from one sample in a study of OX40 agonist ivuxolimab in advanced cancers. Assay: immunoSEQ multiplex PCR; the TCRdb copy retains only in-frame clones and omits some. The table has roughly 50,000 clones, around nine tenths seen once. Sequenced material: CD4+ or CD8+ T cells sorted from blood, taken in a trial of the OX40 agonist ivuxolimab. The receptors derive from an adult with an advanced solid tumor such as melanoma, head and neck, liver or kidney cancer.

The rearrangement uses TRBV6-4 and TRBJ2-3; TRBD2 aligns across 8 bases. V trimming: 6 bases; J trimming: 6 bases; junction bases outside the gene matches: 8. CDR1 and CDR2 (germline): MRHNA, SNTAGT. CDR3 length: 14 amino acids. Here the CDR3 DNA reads TGTGCCAGCAGCGGGACTAGTTTAGGCGATACGCAGTATTTT. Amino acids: CASSGTSLGDTQYF.

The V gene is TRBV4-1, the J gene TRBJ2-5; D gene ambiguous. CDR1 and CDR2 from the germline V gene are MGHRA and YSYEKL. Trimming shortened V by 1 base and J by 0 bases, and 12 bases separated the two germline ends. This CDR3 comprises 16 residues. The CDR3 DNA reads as TGCGCCAGCAGCCAAGGGGCAGGCTTCTACCAAGAGACCCAGTACTTC. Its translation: CASSQGAGFYQETQYF.

The CDR3, as DNA: TGTGCCAGTAAGACAGGGGCGTATAGCAATCAGCCCCAGCATTTT. This sequence encodes CASKTGAYSNQPQHF. V gene TRBV19 combines with J gene TRBJ1-5; 8 nucleotides match TRBD1. The V segment lost 7 bases and the J segment 0 bases; nucleotides outside the gene matches: 5. Looked up from germline, CDR1 is LNHDA and CDR2 is SQIVND (reference sequence). The CDR3 loop spans 15 amino acids.

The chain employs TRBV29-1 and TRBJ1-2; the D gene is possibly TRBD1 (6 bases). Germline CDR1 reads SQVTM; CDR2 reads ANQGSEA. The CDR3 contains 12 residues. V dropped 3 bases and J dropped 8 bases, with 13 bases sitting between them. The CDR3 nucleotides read TGCAGCGTTGACCCCAGGGGTTACGGCTACACCTTC. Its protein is CSVDPRGYGYTF.

The CDR3 DNA is TGTGCCAGCAGTATTGCCTTCGCAGGGGCGTACGAGCAGTACTTC. It encodes CASSIAFAGAYEQYF. J is TRBJ2-7 and V is TRBV6-1; tentatively, D is TRBD1 (6 bases). CDR1 and CDR2 from the germline V gene are MNHNS and SASEGT. V lost 5 bases, J lost 4 bases, and 18 bases lay in between. The CDR3 consists of 15 residues.

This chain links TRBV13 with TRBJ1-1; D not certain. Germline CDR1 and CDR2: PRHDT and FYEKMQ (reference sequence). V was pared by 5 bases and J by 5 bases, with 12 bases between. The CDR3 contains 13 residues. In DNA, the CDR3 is TGTGCCAGCAGCCTAGAAGAGCGGACTGAAGCTTTCTTT. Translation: CASSLEERTEAFF.

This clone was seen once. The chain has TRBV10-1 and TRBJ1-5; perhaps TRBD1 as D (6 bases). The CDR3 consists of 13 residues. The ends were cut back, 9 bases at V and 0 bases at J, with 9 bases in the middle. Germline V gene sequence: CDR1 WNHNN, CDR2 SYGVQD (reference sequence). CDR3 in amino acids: CARGHDSNQPQHF. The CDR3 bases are TGCGCCAGGGGACACGATAGCAATCAGCCCCAGCATTTT.

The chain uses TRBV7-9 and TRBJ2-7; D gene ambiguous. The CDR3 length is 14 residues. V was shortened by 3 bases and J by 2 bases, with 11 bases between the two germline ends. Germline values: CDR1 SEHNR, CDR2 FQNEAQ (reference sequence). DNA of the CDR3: TGTGCCAGCAGCTTCTTCGCTAGTCCCTACGAGCAGTACTTC. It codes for CASSFFASPYEQYF.

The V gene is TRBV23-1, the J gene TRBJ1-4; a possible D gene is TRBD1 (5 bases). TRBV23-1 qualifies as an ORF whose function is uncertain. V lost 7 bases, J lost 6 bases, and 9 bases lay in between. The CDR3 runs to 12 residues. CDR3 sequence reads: CASTGGDEKLFF. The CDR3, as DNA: TGCGCCAGCACTGGGGGAGATGAAAAACTGTTTTTT.